This T cell receptor beta chain derives from a study of blood T cell repertoires in COVID-19. This CDR3 contains 15 residues. CDR1 and CDR2 (germline): SGHDN, FVKESK. After removal of 4 bases from V and 7 bases from J, the junction contained 9 bases not matched to a gene. While infection was still active, Seattle patients were enrolled and then followed longitudinally. This clone came up a few times. Source study methods: Amplification with reference gene primers provided the estimates of nucleated cell counts. Profiled with immunoSEQ multiplex PCR; TCRdb holds only in-frame clones, not every one. The V and J calls and the clone size are those of that table, but D and trimming were determined from the DNA. The table includes approximately 53,000 clones, around 86% detected once.

This clonotype originated in an elderly woman with COVID-19, enrolled during active disease. Sequencing was carried out using peripheral blood. The V and J genes are TRBV14 and TRBJ1-3; 8 nucleotides match TRBD1. The CDR3 sequence is CASSPPQGAMNTIYF. The CDR3 nucleotides read TGTGCCAGCAGCCCCCCCCAGGGGGCCATGAACACCATATATTTT.